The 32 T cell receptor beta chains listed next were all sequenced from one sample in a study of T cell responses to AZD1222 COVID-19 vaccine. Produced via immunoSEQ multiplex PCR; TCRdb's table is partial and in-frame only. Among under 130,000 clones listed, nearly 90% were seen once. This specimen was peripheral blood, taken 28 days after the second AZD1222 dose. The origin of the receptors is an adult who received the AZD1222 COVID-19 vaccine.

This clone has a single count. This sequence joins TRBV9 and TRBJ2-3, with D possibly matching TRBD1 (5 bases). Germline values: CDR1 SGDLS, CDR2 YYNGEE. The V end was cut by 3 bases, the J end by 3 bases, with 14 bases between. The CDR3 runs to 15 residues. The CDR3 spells CASSDQGFRTDTQYF. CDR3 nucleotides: TGTGCCAGCAGCGATCAGGGATTCCGGACAGATACGCAGTATTTT.

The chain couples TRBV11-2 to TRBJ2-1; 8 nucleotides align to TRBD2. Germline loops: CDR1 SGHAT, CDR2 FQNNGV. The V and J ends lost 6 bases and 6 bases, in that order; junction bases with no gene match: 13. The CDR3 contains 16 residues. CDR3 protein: CASRQPGTRGPNEQFF. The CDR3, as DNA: TGTGCCAGCAGACAACCCGGGACTAGGGGTCCCAATGAGCAGTTCTTC.

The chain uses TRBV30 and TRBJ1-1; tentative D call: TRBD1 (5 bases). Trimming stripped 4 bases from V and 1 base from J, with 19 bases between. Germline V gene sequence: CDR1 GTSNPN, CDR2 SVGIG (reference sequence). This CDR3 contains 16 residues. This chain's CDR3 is CAWTGIVPEGNTEAFF. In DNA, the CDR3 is TGTGCCTGGACAGGGATAGTCCCAGAGGGGAACACTGAAGCTTTCTTT. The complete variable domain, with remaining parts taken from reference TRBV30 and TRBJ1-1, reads SQTIHQWPATLVQPVGSPLSLECTVEGTSNPNLYWYRQAAGRGLQLLFYSVGIGQISSEVPQNLSASRPQDRQFILSSKKLLLSDSGFYLCAWTGIVPEGNTEAFFGQGTRLTVV.

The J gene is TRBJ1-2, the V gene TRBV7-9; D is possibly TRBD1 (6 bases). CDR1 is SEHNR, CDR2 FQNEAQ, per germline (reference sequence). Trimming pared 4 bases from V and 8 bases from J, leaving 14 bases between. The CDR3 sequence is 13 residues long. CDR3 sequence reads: CASSSSGAPGYTF. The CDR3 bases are TGTGCCAGCAGCTCCTCGGGGGCGCCCGGCTACACCTTC.

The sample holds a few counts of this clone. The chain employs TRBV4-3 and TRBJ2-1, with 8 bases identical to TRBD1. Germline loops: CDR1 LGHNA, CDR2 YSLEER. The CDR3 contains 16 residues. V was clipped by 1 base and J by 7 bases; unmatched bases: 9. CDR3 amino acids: CASSQVRQGRTNEQFF. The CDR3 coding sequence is TGCGCCAGCAGCCAAGTACGACAGGGGCGCACTAATGAGCAGTTCTTC.

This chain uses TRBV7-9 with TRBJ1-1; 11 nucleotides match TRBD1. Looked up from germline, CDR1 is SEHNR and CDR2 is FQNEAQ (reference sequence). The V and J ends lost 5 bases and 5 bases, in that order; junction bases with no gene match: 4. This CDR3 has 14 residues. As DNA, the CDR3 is TGTGCCAGCAGCGGGACAGGGGGATTTACTGAAGCTTTCTTT. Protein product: CASSGTGGFTEAFF.

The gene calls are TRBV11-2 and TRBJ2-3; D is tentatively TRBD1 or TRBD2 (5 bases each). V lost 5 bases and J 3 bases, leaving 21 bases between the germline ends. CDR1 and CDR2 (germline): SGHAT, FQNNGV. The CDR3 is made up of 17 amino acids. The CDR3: CASSPHGTGRRTDTQYF. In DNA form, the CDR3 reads TGTGCCAGCAGCCCCCACGGGACGGGACGTAGGACAGATACGCAGTATTTT.

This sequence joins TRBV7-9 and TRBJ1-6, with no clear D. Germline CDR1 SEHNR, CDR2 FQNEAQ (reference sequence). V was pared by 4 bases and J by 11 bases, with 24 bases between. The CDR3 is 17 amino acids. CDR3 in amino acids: CASSSVPRRLVSPPLHF. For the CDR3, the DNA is TGTGCCAGCAGCTCGGTGCCTCGACGGCTGGTATCTCCACCCCTCCACTTT.

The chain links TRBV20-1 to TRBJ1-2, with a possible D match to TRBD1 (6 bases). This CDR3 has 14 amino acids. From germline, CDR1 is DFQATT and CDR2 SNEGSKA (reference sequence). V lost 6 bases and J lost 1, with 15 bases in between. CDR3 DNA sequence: TGCAGTGCGAGTGGGGGGGGCTTTAACTATGGCTACACCTTC. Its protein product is CSASGGGFNYGYTF.

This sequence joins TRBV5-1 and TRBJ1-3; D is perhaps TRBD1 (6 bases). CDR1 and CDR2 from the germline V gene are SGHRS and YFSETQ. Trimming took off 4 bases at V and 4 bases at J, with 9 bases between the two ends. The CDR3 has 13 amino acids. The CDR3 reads CASSAGTGNTIYF. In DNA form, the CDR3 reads TGCGCCAGCAGCGCGGGGACAGGAAACACCATATATTTT.

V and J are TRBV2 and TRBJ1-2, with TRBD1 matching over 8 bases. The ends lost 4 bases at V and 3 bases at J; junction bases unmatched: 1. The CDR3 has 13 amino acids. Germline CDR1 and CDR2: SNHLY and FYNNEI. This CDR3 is CASSAGQDYGYTF. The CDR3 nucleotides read TGTGCCAGCAGTGCGGGACAGGACTATGGCTACACCTTC.

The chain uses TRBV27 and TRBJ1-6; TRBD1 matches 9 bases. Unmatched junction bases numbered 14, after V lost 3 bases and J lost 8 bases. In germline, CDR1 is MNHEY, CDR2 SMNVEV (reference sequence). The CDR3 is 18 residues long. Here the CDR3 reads CASSFRGGWDRDYSPLHF. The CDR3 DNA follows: TGTGCCAGCAGTTTTCGGGGGGGTTGGGACAGGGATTATTCACCCCTCCACTTT.

CDR3 coding DNA: TGTGCCAGCAGTGAAGGCGACTATGGGGGAAGCGAGCAGTACTTC. It codes for CASSEGDYGGSEQYF. This chain connects TRBV6-1 to TRBJ2-7, with D possibly being TRBD1 or TRBD2 (5 bases each). Germline V lookup: CDR1 MNHNS, CDR2 SASEGT. This CDR3 is 15 amino acids long. Trimming shortened V by 1 base and J by 6 bases, and 16 bases separated the two germline ends.

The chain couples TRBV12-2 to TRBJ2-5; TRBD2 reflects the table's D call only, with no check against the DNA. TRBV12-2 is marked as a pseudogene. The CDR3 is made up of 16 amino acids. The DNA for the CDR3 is TGTGCAAGTCGCTTAGTGCTAGCGGGAGAGCAAGAGACCCAGTACTTC. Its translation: CASRLVLAGEQETQYF.

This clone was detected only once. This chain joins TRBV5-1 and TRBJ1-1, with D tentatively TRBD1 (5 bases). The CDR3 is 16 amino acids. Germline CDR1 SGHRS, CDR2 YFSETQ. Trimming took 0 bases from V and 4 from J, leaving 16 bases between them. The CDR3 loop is CASSLGRGGASTEAFF. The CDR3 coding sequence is TGCGCCAGCAGCTTGGGACGGGGCGGGGCTAGCACTGAAGCTTTCTTT.

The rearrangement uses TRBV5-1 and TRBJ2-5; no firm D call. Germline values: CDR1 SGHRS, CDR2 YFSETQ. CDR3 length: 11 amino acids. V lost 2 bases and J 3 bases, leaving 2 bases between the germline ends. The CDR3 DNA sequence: TGCGCCAGCAGCTTCAAAGAGACCCAGTACTTC. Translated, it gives CASSFKETQYF.

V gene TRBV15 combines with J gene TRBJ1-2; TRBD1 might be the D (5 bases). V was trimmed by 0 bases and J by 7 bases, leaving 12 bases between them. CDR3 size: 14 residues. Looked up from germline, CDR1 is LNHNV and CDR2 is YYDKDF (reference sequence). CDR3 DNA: TGTGCCACCAGCAGAGATCCAGGGTCGAGTGGCTACACCTTC. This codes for CATSRDPGSSGYTF.

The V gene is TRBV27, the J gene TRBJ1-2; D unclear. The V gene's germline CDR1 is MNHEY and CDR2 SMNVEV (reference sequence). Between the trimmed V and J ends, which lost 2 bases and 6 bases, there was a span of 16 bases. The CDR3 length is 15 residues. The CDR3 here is CASSLVGPARDGYTF. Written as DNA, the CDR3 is TGTGCCAGCAGTTTAGTCGGCCCCGCGAGGGATGGCTACACCTTC.

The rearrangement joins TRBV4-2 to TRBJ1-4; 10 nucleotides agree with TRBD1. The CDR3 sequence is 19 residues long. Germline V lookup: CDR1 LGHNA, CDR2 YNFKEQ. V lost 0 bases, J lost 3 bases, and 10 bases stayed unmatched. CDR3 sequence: CASSQDIRFGTGANEKLFF. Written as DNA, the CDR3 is TGTGCCAGCAGCCAAGACATACGATTTGGGACAGGGGCTAATGAAAAACTGTTTTTT.

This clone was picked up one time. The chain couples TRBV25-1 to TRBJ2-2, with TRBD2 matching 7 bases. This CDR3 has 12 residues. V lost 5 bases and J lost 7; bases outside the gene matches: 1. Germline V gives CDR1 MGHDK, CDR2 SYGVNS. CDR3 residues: CASSLAGGELFF. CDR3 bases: TGTGCCAGCAGTTTAGCGGGCGGGGAGCTGTTTTTT.

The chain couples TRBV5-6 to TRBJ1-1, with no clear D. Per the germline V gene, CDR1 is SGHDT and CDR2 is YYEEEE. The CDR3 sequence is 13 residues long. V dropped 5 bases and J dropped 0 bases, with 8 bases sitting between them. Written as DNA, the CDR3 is TGTGCCAGCAGGTTAGGGATGAACACTGAAGCTTTCTTT. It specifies CASRLGMNTEAFF.

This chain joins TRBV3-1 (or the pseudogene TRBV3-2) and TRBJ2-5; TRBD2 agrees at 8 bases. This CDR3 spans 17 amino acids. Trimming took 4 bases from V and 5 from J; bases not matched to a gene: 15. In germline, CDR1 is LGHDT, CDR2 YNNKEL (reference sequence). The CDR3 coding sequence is TGTGCCAGCAGCCCAAGCACCACTAGCGGAGGCTCGGAGACCCAGTACTTC. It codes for CASSPSTTSGGSETQYF.

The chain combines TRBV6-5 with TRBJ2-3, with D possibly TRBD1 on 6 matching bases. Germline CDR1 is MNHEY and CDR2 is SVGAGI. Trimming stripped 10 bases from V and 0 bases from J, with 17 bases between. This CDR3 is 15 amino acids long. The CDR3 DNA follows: TGTGCCACCGAAGACAGGATCACTAGCACAGATACGCAGTATTTT. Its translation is CATEDRITSTDTQYF.

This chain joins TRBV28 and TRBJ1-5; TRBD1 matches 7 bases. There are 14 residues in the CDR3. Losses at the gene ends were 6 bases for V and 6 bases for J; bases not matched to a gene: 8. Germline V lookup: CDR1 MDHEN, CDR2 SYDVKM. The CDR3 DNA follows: TGTGCCAGCAGGACGACAGGGAAGTTTCAGCCCCAGCATTTT. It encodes CASRTTGKFQPQHF.

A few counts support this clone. In DNA form, the CDR3 reads TGTGCCAGCAGCTGGAAGGGAGACAGCTTCTCCTACGAGCAGTACTTC. It yields the protein CASSWKGDSFSYEQYF. V is TRBV7-2 and J is TRBJ2-7, with D possibly called TRBD1 or TRBD2 (5 bases each). This CDR3 is built from 16 residues. CDR1 and CDR2 (germline): SGHTA, FQGNSA. Trimming pared 4 bases from V and 0 bases from J, leaving 16 bases between.

CDR3 bases: TGTGCCAGCAGCCATACAGGGGGTCGGTACGAGCAGTACTTC. This encodes CASSHTGGRYEQYF. The rearrangement uses TRBV3-1 (or the pseudogene TRBV3-2) and TRBJ2-7; TRBD1 matches 8 bases. The junction had 5 bases not matched to a gene; V was cut back by 3 bases and J by 4 bases. Germline V gene lookup returns CDR1 LGHDT and CDR2 YNNKEL (reference sequence). This CDR3 contains 14 residues.

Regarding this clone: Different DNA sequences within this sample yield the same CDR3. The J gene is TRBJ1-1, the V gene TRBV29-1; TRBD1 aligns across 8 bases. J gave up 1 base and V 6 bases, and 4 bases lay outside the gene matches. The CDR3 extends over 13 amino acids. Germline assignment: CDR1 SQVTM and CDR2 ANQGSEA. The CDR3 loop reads CSVRTGGNTEAFF. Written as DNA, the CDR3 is TGCAGCGTCAGAACAGGGGGGAACACTGAAGCTTTCTTT.

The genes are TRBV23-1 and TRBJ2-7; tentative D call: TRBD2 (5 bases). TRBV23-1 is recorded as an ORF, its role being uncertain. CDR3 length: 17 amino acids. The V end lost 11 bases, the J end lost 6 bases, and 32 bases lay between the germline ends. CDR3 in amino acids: CAATSRRRYGNYSEQYF. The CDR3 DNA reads TGCGCCGCGACGAGCCGCCGACGATACGGGAATTACAGCGAGCAGTACTTC.

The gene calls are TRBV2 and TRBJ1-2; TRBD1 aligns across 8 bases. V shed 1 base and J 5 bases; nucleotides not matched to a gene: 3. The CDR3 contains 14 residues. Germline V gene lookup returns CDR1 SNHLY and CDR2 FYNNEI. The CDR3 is CASSEDRGLYGYTF. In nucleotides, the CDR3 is TGTGCCAGCAGTGAAGACAGGGGGTTATATGGCTACACCTTC.

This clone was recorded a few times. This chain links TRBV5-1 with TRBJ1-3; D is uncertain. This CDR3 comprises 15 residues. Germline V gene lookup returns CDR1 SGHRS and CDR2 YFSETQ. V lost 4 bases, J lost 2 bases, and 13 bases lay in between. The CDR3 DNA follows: TGCGCCAGCAGCCATACAGATCCCGCTGGAAACACCATATATTTT. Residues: CASSHTDPAGNTIYF.

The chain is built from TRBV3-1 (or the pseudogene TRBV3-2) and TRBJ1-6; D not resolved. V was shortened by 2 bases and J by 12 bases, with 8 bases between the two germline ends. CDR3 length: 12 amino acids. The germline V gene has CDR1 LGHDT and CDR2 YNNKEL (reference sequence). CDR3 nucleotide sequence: TGTGCCAGCAGCCAAAATCCACTACCCCTCCACTTT. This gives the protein CASSQNPLPLHF.

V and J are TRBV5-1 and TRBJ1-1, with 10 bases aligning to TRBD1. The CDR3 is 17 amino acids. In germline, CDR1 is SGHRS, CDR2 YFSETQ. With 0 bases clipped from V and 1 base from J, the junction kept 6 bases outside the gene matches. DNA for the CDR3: TGCGCCAGCAGCTTGGGATTGACAGGGGGCGCGAACACTGAAGCTTTCTTT. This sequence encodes CASSLGLTGGANTEAFF.